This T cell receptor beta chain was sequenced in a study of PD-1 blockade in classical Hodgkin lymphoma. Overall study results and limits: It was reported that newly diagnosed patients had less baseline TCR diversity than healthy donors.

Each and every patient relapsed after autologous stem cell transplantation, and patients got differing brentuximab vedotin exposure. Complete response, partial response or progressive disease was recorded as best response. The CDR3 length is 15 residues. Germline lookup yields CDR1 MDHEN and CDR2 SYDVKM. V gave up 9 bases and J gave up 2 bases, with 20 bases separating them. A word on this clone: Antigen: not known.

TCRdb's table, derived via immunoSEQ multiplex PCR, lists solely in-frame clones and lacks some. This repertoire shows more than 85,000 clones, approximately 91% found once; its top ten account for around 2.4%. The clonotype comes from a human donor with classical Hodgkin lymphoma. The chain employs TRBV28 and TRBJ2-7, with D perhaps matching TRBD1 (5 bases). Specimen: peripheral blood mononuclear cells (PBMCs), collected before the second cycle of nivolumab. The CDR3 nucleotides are TGTGCCAGTCGGCCCCTGGGGCTTCCTACCTACGAGCAGTACTTC. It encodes CASRPLGLPTYEQYF.